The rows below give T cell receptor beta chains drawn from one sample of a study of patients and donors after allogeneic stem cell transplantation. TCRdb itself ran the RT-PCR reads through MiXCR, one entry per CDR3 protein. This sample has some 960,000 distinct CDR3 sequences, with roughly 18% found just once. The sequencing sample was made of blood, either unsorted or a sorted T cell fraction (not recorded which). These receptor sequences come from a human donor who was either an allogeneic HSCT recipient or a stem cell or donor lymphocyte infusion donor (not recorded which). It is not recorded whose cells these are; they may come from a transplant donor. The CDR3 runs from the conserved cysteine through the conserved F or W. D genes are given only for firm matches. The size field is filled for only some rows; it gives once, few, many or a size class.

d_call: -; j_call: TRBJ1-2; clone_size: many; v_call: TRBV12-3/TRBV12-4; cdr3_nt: TGTGCCAGCAGCTTCCAGTTCGCTGGCTACACCTTC; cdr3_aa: CASSFQFAGYTF
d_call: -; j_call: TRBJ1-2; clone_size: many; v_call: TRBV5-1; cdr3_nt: TGCGCCAGCAGCTTCCGGACAGCTAACTATGGCTACACCTTC; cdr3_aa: CASSFRTANYGYTF
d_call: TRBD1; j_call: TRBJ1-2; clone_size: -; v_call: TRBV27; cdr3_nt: TGTGCCAGCAGTTTATGGGGCAGGGGGCAACATGGCTACACCTTC; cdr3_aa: CASSLWGRGQHGYTF
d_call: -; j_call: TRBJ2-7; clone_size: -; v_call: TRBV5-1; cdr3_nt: TGCGCCAGCAGTCTCAGCGAACTACGCTACGAGCAGTACTTC; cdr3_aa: CASSLSELRYEQYF
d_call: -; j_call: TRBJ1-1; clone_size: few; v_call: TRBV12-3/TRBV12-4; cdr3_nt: TGTGCCAGCAGTTTTCAGGCTCGGAACACTGAAGCTTTCTTT; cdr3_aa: CASSFQARNTEAFF
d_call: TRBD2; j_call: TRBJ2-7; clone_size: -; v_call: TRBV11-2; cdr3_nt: TGTGCCAGCAGCGCATTTCACGGGGGGTTTTACGAGCAGTACTTC; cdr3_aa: CASSAFHGGFYEQYF
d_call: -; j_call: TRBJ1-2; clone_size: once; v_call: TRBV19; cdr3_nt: TGTGCCAGCTTCGACAGGTTCTATGGCTACACCTTC; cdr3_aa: CASFDRFYGYTF
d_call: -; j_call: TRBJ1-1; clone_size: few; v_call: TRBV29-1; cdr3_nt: TGCAGCGTTGTGGGTTTGGGTCGGGCTTTCTTT; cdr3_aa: CSVVGLGRAFF
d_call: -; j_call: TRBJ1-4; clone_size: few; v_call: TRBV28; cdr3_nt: TGTGCCAGCAGTTTAGGAGGCGAACTAGGGGAAAAACTGTTTTTT; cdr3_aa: CASSLGGELGEKLFF
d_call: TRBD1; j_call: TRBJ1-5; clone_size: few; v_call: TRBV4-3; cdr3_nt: TGCGCCAGCAGCCCGGGAATGGACAGGCCCTCCGGGGAGCCCCAGCATTTT; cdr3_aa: CASSPGMDRPSGEPQHF
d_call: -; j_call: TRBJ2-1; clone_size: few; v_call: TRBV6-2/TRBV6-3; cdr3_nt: TGTGCCAGCAGCCCCACACCTGGGGGGCAGTTCTTC; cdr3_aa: CASSPTPGGQFF
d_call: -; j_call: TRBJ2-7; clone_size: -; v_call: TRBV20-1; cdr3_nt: TGCAGTGCTAGAGTACTAGTCCCTGCCGAGCAGTACTTC; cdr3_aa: CSARVLVPAEQYF
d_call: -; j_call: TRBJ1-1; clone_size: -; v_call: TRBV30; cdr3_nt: TGTGCCTGGAACTCAATAGCTTTCTTT; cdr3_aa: CAWNSIAFF
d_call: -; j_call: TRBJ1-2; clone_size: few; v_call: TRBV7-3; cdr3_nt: TGTGCCAGCAGCTTCACACTTGGCTACACCTTC; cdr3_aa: CASSFTLGYTF
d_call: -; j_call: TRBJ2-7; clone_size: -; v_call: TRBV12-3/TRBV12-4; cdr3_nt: TGTGCCAGCAGTCCTCGGACAGCCTTCCACGAGCAGTACTTC; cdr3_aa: CASSPRTAFHEQYF
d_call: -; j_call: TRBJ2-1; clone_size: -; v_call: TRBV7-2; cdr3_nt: TGTGCCAGCAGCTTAGAGCGCTCCCCCGTGTACAATGAGCAGTTCTTC; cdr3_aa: CASSLERSPVYNEQFF
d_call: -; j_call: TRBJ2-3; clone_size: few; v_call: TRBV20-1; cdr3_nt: TGCAGTGCTAGAGATCCCCTTAGTCGGGATACGCAGTATTTT; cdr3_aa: CSARDPLSRDTQYF
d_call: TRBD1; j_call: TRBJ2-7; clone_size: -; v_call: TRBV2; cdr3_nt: TGTGCCAGAGAAGGGACAGTTTACGAGCAGTACTTC; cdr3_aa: CAREGTVYEQYF
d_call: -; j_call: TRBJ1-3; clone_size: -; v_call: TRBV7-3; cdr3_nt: TGTGCCAGCAGACGTACCCCGGAGAGAGACACCATATATTTT; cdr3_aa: CASRRTPERDTIYF
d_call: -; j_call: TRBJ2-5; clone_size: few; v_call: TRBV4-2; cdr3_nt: TGTGCCAGCAGCCAAGATTGGGACGGCCGGGGGCCCCAGTACTTC; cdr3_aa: CASSQDWDGRGPQYF
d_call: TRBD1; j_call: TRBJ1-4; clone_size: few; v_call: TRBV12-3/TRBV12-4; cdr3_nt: TGTGCCAGCAGTACTGACAGGGGAAATGAAAAACTGTTTTTT; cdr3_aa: CASSTDRGNEKLFF
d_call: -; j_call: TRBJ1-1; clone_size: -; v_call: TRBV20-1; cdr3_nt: TGCAGTGCCAAGGACGGCACTGAAGCTTTCTTT; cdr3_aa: CSAKDGTEAFF
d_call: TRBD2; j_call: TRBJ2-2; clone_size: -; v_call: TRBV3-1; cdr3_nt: TGTGCCAGCAGCCAAGATTCAATGCGGGAGAGACACGGGGAGCTGTTTTTT; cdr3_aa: CASSQDSMRERHGELFF
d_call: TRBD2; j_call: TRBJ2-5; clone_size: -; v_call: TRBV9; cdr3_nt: TGTGCCAGCAGCGTAGGGGCTAGCGGGGGTCAAGAGACCCAGTACTTC; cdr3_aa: CASSVGASGGQETQYF
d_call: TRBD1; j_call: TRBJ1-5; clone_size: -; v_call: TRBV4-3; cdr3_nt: TGCGCCAGCAGCCGCGGGACAGGAATGGGGCAGCCCCAGCATTTT; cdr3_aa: CASSRGTGMGQPQHF
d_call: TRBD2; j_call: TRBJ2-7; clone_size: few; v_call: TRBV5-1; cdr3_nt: TGCGCCAGCAGCTTGGATGGGACTAGAGCCTACGAGCAGTACTTC; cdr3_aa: CASSLDGTRAYEQYF
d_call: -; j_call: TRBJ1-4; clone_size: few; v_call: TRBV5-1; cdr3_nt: TGCGCCAGCAGCCCGCAAGTCAGGAATATTGCAACTAATGAAAAACTGTTTTTT; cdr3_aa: CASSPQVRNIATNEKLFF
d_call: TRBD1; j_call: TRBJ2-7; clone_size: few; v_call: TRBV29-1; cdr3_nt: TGCAGCGTTTCCGGGACAGGGAAGCGAAACGAGCAGTACTTC; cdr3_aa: CSVSGTGKRNEQYF
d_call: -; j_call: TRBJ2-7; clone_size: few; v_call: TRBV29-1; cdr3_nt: TGCAGCGTTGCCGACGCGAGCGCCTACGAGCAGTACTTC; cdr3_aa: CSVADASAYEQYF
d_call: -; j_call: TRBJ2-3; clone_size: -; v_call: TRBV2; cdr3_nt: TGTGCCAGCAGTGAAGGTAGCGGTGGAGGAGATACGCAGTATTTT; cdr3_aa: CASSEGSGGGDTQYF
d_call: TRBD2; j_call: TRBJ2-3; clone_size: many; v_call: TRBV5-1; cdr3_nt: TGCGCCAGCAGCTCAAGATCTAGCGGGGGAACGTATTTT; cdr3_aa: CASSSRSSGGTYF